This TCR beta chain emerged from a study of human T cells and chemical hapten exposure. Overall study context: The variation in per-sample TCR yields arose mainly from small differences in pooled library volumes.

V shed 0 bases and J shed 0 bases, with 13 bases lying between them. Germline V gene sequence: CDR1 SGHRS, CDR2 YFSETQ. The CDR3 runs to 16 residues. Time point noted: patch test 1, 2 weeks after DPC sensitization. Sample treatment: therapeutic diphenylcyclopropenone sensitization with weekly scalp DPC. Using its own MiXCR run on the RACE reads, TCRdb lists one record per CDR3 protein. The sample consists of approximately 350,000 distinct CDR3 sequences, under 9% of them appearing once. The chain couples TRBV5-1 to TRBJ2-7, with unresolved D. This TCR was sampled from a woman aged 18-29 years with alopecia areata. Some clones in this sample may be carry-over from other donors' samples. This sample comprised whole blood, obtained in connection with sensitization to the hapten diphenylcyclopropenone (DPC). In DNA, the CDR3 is TGCGCCAGCAGCTTGGAAGGGTTGGGGTACTCCTACGAGCAGTACTTC. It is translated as CASSLEGLGYSYEQYF.